This T cell receptor (beta chain) was profiled in a study of T cells in Graves' hyperthyroidism and ophthalmopathy. Findings and limits, study-wide: Model output signaled ophthalmopathy a median about 6.3 months ahead of onset.

With V trimmed by 4 bases and J by 12 bases, 14 bases remained unmatched. This CDR3 comprises 14 residues. Concerning this clonotype: The target antigen is unknown.

No progression to ophthalmopathy during 18 months of follow-up defined stable disease. Amplification of TCR beta CDR3 regions was performed using RNA transcripts as template. The HTBI primer set drove a first-round RT-PCR of the TCR CDR3. TCRdb reanalysed the multiplex PCR reads using MiXCR and keeps one entry per CDR3 protein. Seen here are about 580,000 distinct CDR3 sequences, more than 45% observed once, and the top ten hold about 7.8%. The clonotype comes from a woman aged 18-29 years with Graves' hyperthyroidism. The specimen sequenced was peripheral blood or thyroid tissue (not recorded which). The chain is built from TRBV12-3 or TRBV12-4 and TRBJ1-2; 7 bases fit TRBD1. CDR3 sequence (DNA): TGTGCCAGCAGTTCCCCAGCCAGGACAGGCCCGCACACCTTC. Amino acids: CASSSPARTGPHTF.